This T cell receptor beta chain is from a study of T-cell reconstitution after alpha-beta-depleted transplantation in children (dated by TCRdb to 2016 to 2017). At the level of the whole study: Using TCR repertoire profiling, the study quantitatively followed how T-cell immune reconstitution unfolded in children after TCRalphabeta/CD19-depleted allogeneic hematopoietic cell transplantation.

The CDR3 sequence holds 14 residues, the cysteine and phenylalanine included. Only the CDR3 DNA is retained, 42 bases long and in frame from the first base. V is cut by 2 bases and J by 6 bases, and the space between the germline ends is 10 bases. Library preparation employed PCR. Data came from an Illumina HiSeq 2500. Molecular barcoding was employed in the preparation of TCR libraries, with unique molecular identifiers being used to normalize TCRbeta repertoire quantification. The public sequencing data were trimmed at Q25 with fastp and processed into clonotypes with MiXCR by TCRdb, which kept only in-frame beta chains. Entries are consolidated by CDR3 protein sequence, retaining the most common genes and DNA. The sample table records some 350,000 distinct CDR3 sequences; over 9% of these occur just once. Around 2.4% of the sample is held by the ten biggest clonotypes. On this clonotype: The specificity of this receptor is unknown. No clone much larger than this one lies a single base away; base qualities are absent.

The V gene is TRBV12-3 or TRBV12-4 and the J gene is TRBJ2-2; the D gene is perhaps TRBD2, from 5 matching bases. This clonotype was obtained from a human donor who donated a stem cell graft to a child with acute lymphoblastic leukemia. Sequenced material: PBMCs from the stem cell graft donor, taken from the stem cell graft. Here the CDR3 is given as CASSLPTRAGELFF. The base sequence is TGTGCCAGCAGTTTACCAACTAGGGCCGGGGAGCTGTTTTTT.